This paragraph reports one T cell receptor (beta chain). What it recognizes is unknown. This record comes from a study of cytomegalovirus exposure and HLA in healthy donors. TCRdb's copy holds only in-frame clones and misses some; the assay was immunoSEQ multiplex PCR. The sample gives about 54,000 clones, approximately 90% of which show up once; about 8.1% is in the top ten. The study, taken as a whole, reports: Diagnosis of cytomegalovirus status made by the classifier reportedly showed high specificity and sensitivity.

This receptor was identified in a woman between 18 and 30 years old in good health and CMV-seropositive. The specimen sequenced was PBMCs.

The CDR3 sequence is CASSMEASGGNEQFF. The CDR3 DNA reads as TGTGCCAGTAGTATGGAGGCTAGCGGGGGGAATGAGCAGTTCTTC. The chain has TRBV19 and TRBJ2-1; 11 bases match TRBD2. Germline V CDR1 and CDR2: LNHDA, SQIVND (reference sequence). The CDR3 is made up of 15 amino acids. Trimming cost V 3 bases and J 7 bases; bases outside gene matches: 5.